The 17 T cell receptor beta chains listed next were all sequenced from one sample in a study of tumor and adjacent non-tumor tissue in lung cancer. The library came from three nested PCR rounds adapted from ARM-PCR protocols. In TCRdb, the multiplex PCR reads were re-called with MiXCR into one record per CDR3 protein. The sample comprises fewer than 80,000 distinct CDR3 sequences, roughly 70% of which are singletons, and roughly 13% rests with the top ten. No cell sorting was done before RNA was extracted from the tissue. Sequencing was carried out using lung tumor tissue. The receptors derive from a woman in her 70s with non-small cell lung cancer.

Comment on this clonotype: An end of the junction differs from the germline gene, which may be a read error. The genes are TRBV5-6 and TRBJ2-2; no clear D gene. Germline lookup yields CDR1 SGHDT and CDR2 YYEEEE. The length of the CDR3 is 14 residues. CDR3 residues: CASSFTLNTGELLF. CDR3 sequence (DNA): TGTGCCAGCAGTTTTACATTGAACACCGGAGAGCTGTTATTT. Using reference TRBV5-6 and TRBJ2-2 for the parts outside the CDR3, the full variable domain is DAGVTQSPTHLIKTRGQQVTLRCSPKSGHDTVSWYQQALGQGPQFIFQYYEEEERQRGNFPDRFSGHQFPNYSSELNVNALLLGDSALYLCASSFTLNTGELLFGEGSRLTVL.

Points on this clonotype: A much larger clone lies a single base off, so this may be a read error. This chain uses TRBV7-9 with TRBJ2-5; tentative D call: TRBD2 (5 bases). The CDR3 is 13 amino acids. Trimming removed 3 bases at V and 4 bases at J, with 9 bases between. Germline V gene sequence: CDR1 SEHNR, CDR2 FQNEAQ (reference sequence). CDR3 bases: TGTGCCAGCAGCTTGCCAGGAGGAGAGACCCAGTACTTC. Translation: CASSLPGGETQYF.

J is TRBJ1-4 and V is TRBV5-1, with 9 bases aligning to TRBD1. This CDR3 is 18 amino acids long. Looked up from germline, CDR1 is SGHRS and CDR2 is YFSETQ. Losses at the gene ends were 4 bases for V and 4 bases for J; bases not matched to a gene: 14. Here the CDR3 reads CASSGRDRASASNEKLFF. DNA for the CDR3: TGCGCCAGCAGCGGAAGGGACAGGGCCTCCGCAAGTAATGAAAAACTGTTTTTT.

This clonotype was seen more than once but under ten times. The chain links TRBV6-1 to TRBJ2-2, with TRBD2 matching 9 bases. This CDR3 has 16 residues. Germline V gene data show CDR1 as MNHNS and CDR2 as SASEGT. Here the CDR3 reads CVSSEMAGGVSGELFF. In DNA, the CDR3 is TGTGTCAGTAGTGAAATGGCGGGAGGGGTATCCGGGGAGCTGTTTTTT.

The CDR3 here is CASNRGTDDYTF. The DNA of the CDR3 is TGTGCCAGTAATCGGGGGACGGATGACTACACCTTC. The chain recombines TRBV6-2 or TRBV6-3 with TRBJ1-2; TRBD1 is a possible D gene (5 bases). Germline loops: CDR1 MNHEY, CDR2 SVGEGT. The germline V and J ends were trimmed by 9 bases and 10 bases, with 18 bases remaining between them. The CDR3 length is 12 residues.

To note about this clonotype: No conserved phenylalanine or tryptophan ends this CDR3, so it is likely a read error. The chain uses TRBV28 and TRBJ2-2; no firm D call. The CDR3 totals 14 residues. Per germline, CDR1 MDHEN and CDR2 SYDVKM. CDR3 sequence (DNA): TGTGCCAGCTGGGATAGGGAATTCACCCGGGAGCTGTTTGTT. It is translated as CASWDREFTRELFV.

As concerns this clonotype: Compared with germline, one end of the junction differs, possibly owing to a read error. The chain employs TRBV12-3 or TRBV12-4 and TRBJ2-1; 11 positions agree with TRBD2. CDR3 size: 16 residues. In DNA form, the CDR3 reads TGTGCCAACAGTTCAACTTCCGGGACTAGCGGCAGTGAGCAGTTCTTC. As protein: CANSSTSGTSGSEQFF.

Remarks on this clonotype: This is likely a read error, given that the CDR3 carries no conserved phenylalanine or tryptophan at its end. The chain carries TRBV14 and TRBJ2-5; TRBD1 agrees at 7 bases. Unmatched junction bases numbered 15, after V lost 1 base and J lost 7 bases. Germline V CDR1 and CDR2: SGHDN, FVKESK. CDR3 length: 17 residues. This CDR3 is CASSQGLNRGSIGTQYS. In DNA form, the CDR3 reads TGTGCCAGCAGCCAAGGTCTGAACAGGGGATCGATCGGGACCCAGTACTCC.

A word on this clonotype: It is likely a read error, because the conserved phenylalanine at the end of the CDR3 is missing. J is TRBJ2-3 and V is TRBV29-1; tentative D call: TRBD2 (6 bases). The CDR3 sequence is 14 residues long. Germline CDR1 SQVTM, CDR2 ANQGSEA. The CDR3 nucleotides are TGCATCGCTCGGACTAACGGGAGTTTAGATACGCAGTATTCT. Translated: CIARTNGSLDTQYS.

For this clonotype: With a much larger clone just one base away, this may be a read error. The V call is TRBV20-1, the J call TRBJ2-3, with TRBD2 identical over 7 bases. With V trimmed by 6 bases and J by 3 bases, 21 bases remained unmatched. Germline CDR1 DFQATT, CDR2 SNEGSKA (reference sequence). This CDR3 has 18 residues. CDR3 sequence reads: CSANVVGLLGGGTDTQYF. The CDR3, as DNA: TGCAGTGCCAATGTGGTCGGCCTTTTGGGGGGAGGGACAGATACGCAGTATTTT.

In DNA, the CDR3 is TGTGCCACCGGGAGCGGGGGGACAGATACGCAGTATTTT. Residues: CATGSGGTDTQYF. The V and J genes are TRBV2 and TRBJ2-3; 9 bases match TRBD2. The length of the CDR3 is 13 residues. The ends lost 10 bases at V and 3 bases at J; junction bases unmatched: 5. The V gene's germline CDR1 is SNHLY and CDR2 FYNNEI.

This clonotype was recorded at least ten times. The chain carries TRBV5-6 and TRBJ2-6; D is possibly TRBD1 (6 bases). V dropped 4 bases and J dropped 0 bases, with 17 bases sitting between them. This CDR3 has 18 amino acids. From germline, CDR1 is SGHDT and CDR2 YYEEEE. The chain's CDR3 is CASSPQTGTGSGANVLTF. The CDR3 DNA reads as TGTGCCAGCAGCCCCCAGACAGGAACTGGCTCTGGGGCCAACGTCCTGACTTTC.

As concerns this clonotype: One junction end does not reproduce the germline sequence, and a read error may be involved. V gene TRBV28 combines with J gene TRBJ1-4; no reliable D call. This CDR3 has 14 amino acids. Germline V gene lookup returns CDR1 MDHEN and CDR2 SYDVKM. CDR3 residues: CANSFSYSNEKLFF. The CDR3 DNA follows: TGTGCCAACAGTTTCAGCTACTCTAATGAAAAACTGTTTTTT.

Comments on this clonotype: One end of the junction varies from germline; a read error may be responsible. This chain joins TRBV29-1 and TRBJ1-1; no definite D call. The CDR3 has 13 amino acids. Germline CDR1 SQVTM, CDR2 ANQGSEA. This chain's CDR3 is CSVVPGSTTKAIF. As DNA, the CDR3 is TGCAGTGTTGTCCCGGGTTCGACCACTAAAGCTATCTTT.

The chain has TRBV20-1 and TRBJ2-3; the match to TRBD2 covers 13 bases. Germline loops: CDR1 DFQATT, CDR2 SNEGSKA (reference sequence). The CDR3 covers 15 residues. J was trimmed by 5 bases and V by 6 bases; bases with no gene match: 8. The CDR3 coding sequence is TGCAGTGCCCAACGACTAGCGGGAGGAGTAGATACGCAGTATTTT. Protein: CSAQRLAGGVDTQYF.

Notes on this clonotype: One end of the junction fails to match germline, which may point to a read error. This chain joins TRBV29-1 and TRBJ1-3, with 7 positions matching TRBD1. Germline values: CDR1 SQVTM, CDR2 ANQGSEA. This CDR3 is 14 amino acids long. CDR3 in DNA: TGCAGCGTTGAGGCAATAGGGACAGTAAACATCATATATTTT. It yields the protein CSVEAIGTVNIIYF. The entire variable domain, with the rest obtained from reference TRBV29-1 and TRBJ1-3, is as follows: SAVISQKPSRDICQRGTSLTIQCQVDSQVTMMFWYRQQPGQSLTLIATANQGSEATYESGFVIDKFPISRPNLTFSTLTVSNMSPEDSSIYLCSVEAIGTVNIIYFGEGSWLTVV.

Points on this clonotype: Likely a read error: the CDR3 ends without its conserved phenylalanine or tryptophan. The DNA is left out, because the CDR3 cannot be placed on it with certainty; the CDR3 is given as TCRdb lists it. The J gene is TRBJ1-4, the V gene TRBV12-3 or TRBV12-4; the D call of TRBD1 is as the table states it, not checked on the DNA. From its first to its last residue, the CDR3 has 14 amino acids. The CDR3: CASSWTSANEKLIL.